Listed here are 30 T cell receptor beta chains from one sample, sequenced in a study of blood T cells in healthy people across ages. The use of a sample-barcoded 5' primer and a J-beta primer mix characterized a second PCR of roughly 6 to 11 cycles. Using its own MiXCR run on the 5' RACE reads, TCRdb lists one record per CDR3 protein. The sample records almost 1 million distinct CDR3 sequences, just over 50% being singletons. Source material: blood. The receptors come from a woman aged 55-69 years in good health.

V is TRBV4-1 and J is TRBJ2-1; 11 nucleotides match TRBD2. The CDR3 runs 15 residues. Trimming at V came to 1 base and at J to 12 bases, leaving 8 bases not matched to a gene. The germline V gene has CDR1 MGHRA and CDR2 YSYEKL. The CDR3 sequence: CASSQGLAGRGGQFF. The CDR3 bases are TGCGCCAGCAGCCAAGGACTAGCGGGAAGAGGTGGGCAGTTCTTC.

This chain links TRBV3-1 with TRBJ1-2; D possibly corresponds to TRBD1 (5 bases). V lost 4 bases to trimming and J lost 7 bases, with 16 bases between them. CDR3 length: 14 amino acids. Germline values: CDR1 LGHDT, CDR2 YNNKEL (reference sequence). CDR3: CASSLGPPGGGYTF. The DNA for the CDR3 is TGTGCCAGCAGCCTCGGACCCCCCGGGGGTGGCTACACCTTC.

The CDR3 nucleotides read TGTGCCAGCAGCCTACTAACGGGGGGGGCGACAGATACGCAGTATTTT. It specifies CASSLLTGGATDTQYF. This chain joins TRBV3-1 and TRBJ2-3, with 8 bases fitting TRBD2. The CDR3 has 16 residues. The germline V gene has CDR1 LGHDT and CDR2 YNNKEL (reference sequence). Trimming cost V 4 bases and J 3 bases; bases outside gene matches: 9.

The chain couples TRBV7-9 to TRBJ1-4; 7 nucleotides agree with TRBD1. This CDR3 spans 17 amino acids. Looked up from germline, CDR1 is SEHNR and CDR2 is FQNEAQ (reference sequence). Germline trimming cut 4 bases from V and 4 bases from J; bases unmatched to any gene: 12. The chain's CDR3 is CASSSWDSQNINEKLFF. The DNA of the CDR3 is TGTGCCAGCAGCTCCTGGGACAGTCAGAATATTAATGAAAAACTGTTTTTT.

The chain carries TRBV10-3 and TRBJ2-4; no clear D. Germline CDR1 and CDR2: ENHRY and SYGVKD. This CDR3 is 14 amino acids long. The V gene lost 3 bases and the J gene lost 0 bases, with 6 bases spanning the gap. The CDR3 DNA sequence: TGTGCCATCAGTGAATCTTCAGCCAAAAACATTCAGTACTTC. It codes for CAISESSAKNIQYF.

The J gene is TRBJ2-7, the V gene TRBV7-9, with D maybe TRBD1 (6 bases). Trimming pared 10 bases from V and 0 bases from J, leaving 13 bases between. Germline lookup yields CDR1 SEHNR and CDR2 FQNEAQ (reference sequence). The CDR3 runs to 13 residues. The CDR3 loop reads CATTGPSSYEQYF. CDR3 coding DNA: TGTGCCACCACAGGGCCCAGCTCCTACGAGCAGTACTTC.

The V call is TRBV7-2, the J call TRBJ2-5; 7 positions match TRBD1. Unmatched junction bases numbered 17, after V lost 5 bases and J lost 11 bases. Germline V gene sequence: CDR1 SGHTA, CDR2 FQGNSA. CDR3 length: 15 amino acids. CDR3: CASSQGQQTYNEQYF. For the CDR3, the DNA is TGTGCCAGCAGCCAGGGACAGCAAACCTACAATGAGCAGTACTTC.

The chain employs TRBV7-8 and TRBJ2-5, with unresolved D. The assigned J gene may be wrong: the sequence end matches TRBJ2-7 better. Per germline, CDR1 SGHVS and CDR2 FQNEAQ. This CDR3 comprises 15 residues. CDR3 amino acids: CASSLSAFRGVEQYF. The CDR3 DNA is TGTGCCAGCAGCTTATCAGCGTTTAGAGGCGTCGAGCAGTACTTC.

The chain links TRBV12-3 or TRBV12-4 to TRBJ1-3, with D unclear. The length of the CDR3 is 13 residues. Trimming left V 5 bases short and J 2 bases short, with 7 bases between. CDR3 in amino acids: CASSSYTGNTIYF. CDR3 DNA sequence: TGTGCCAGCAGTAGCTACACTGGAAACACCATATATTTT.

The chain links TRBV27 to TRBJ2-7; D is ambiguous. The CDR3 sequence is 16 residues long. Germline V CDR1 and CDR2: MNHEY, SMNVEV (reference sequence). The germline V and J ends were trimmed by 4 bases and 6 bases, with 22 bases remaining between them. CDR3 bases: TGTGCCAGCAGTTGGACCCGATCGCACCGCTCTTCCGAGCAGTACTTC. It is translated as CASSWTRSHRSSEQYF.

The chain combines TRBV29-1 with TRBJ2-3; no firm D call. Trimming stripped 0 bases from V and 4 bases from J, with 2 bases between. In germline, CDR1 is SQVTM, CDR2 ANQGSEA. The length of the CDR3 is 11 residues. In DNA form, the CDR3 reads TGCAGCGTTGAAGATGCAGATACGCAGTATTTT. Its translation is CSVEDADTQYF.

The chain employs TRBV5-1 and TRBJ2-7; 8 nucleotides agree with TRBD1. The germline V gene encodes CDR1 SGHRS and CDR2 YFSETQ. Trimming at V came to 2 bases and at J to 0 bases, leaving 10 bases not matched to a gene. The CDR3 loop spans 17 amino acids. As DNA, the CDR3 is TGCGCCAGCAGCTTTTCCGGGACAGGCGTGATCTCCTACGAGCAGTACTTC. It encodes CASSFSGTGVISYEQYF.

This clonotype was observed a handful of times. The chain links TRBV4-1 to TRBJ2-7, with D possibly TRBD1 on 5 matching bases. Germline values: CDR1 MGHRA, CDR2 YSYEKL. V was pared by 0 bases and J by 4 bases, with 7 bases between. CDR3 length equals 13 residues. Here the CDR3 reads CASSQDRQYEQYF. Written as DNA, the CDR3 is TGCGCCAGCAGCCAAGATCGACAGTACGAGCAGTACTTC.

This clonotype has just a few counts. The chain couples TRBV24-1 to TRBJ2-1; D is ambiguous. V was shortened by 4 bases and J by 0 bases, with 9 bases between the two germline ends. The CDR3 has 15 amino acids. The germline V gene encodes CDR1 KGHDR and CDR2 SFDVKD. Here the CDR3 DNA reads TGTGCCACCAGTGACCCCAGGAGCTCCTACAATGAGCAGTTCTTC. Translated: CATSDPRSSYNEQFF.

There are a few counts of this clonotype. V and J are TRBV12-3 or TRBV12-4 and TRBJ2-5; TRBD2 matches 11 bases. Trimming removed 7 bases from V and 3 bases from J; junction bases left unmatched: 1. The CDR3 length is 13 residues. CDR3 nucleotide sequence: TGTGCCAGCAAACTAGCGGGAGAAGAGACCCAGTACTTC. Amino acids: CASKLAGEETQYF.

The rearrangement links TRBV29-1 to TRBJ2-3, with unresolved D. Deletions cut 6 bases from V and 6 bases from J, with 10 bases between. This CDR3 comprises 11 residues. The germline CDR1 and CDR2 sequences are SQVTM and ANQGSEA. The CDR3: CSVRPGDTQYF. The CDR3 nucleotides are TGCAGCGTGCGGCCCGGGGATACGCAGTATTTT.

The chain is built from TRBV7-2 and TRBJ2-1; 11 nucleotides align to TRBD2. The CDR3 covers 17 residues. Germline lookup yields CDR1 SGHTA and CDR2 FQGNSA. V lost 1 base to trimming and J lost 8 bases; unmatched junction nucleotides: 10. The CDR3 DNA follows: TGTGCCAGCAGCTTAGGACTAGCGGGGAGGTTTGGCCATGAGCAGTTCTTC. It is translated as CASSLGLAGRFGHEQFF.

This chain uses TRBV2 with TRBJ1-2, with TRBD1 identical over 11 bases. V shed 3 bases and J 4 bases; nucleotides not matched to a gene: 4. The CDR3 is 15 amino acids. Germline V lookup: CDR1 SNHLY, CDR2 FYNNEI. The CDR3 region has the DNA TGTGCCAGCAGTGACGGGACAGGGGGTTTCTATGGCTACACCTTC. Amino acids: CASSDGTGGFYGYTF.

A remark on this clonotype: Germline and junction disagree at one end, which may indicate a read error. The rearrangement uses TRBV7-9 and TRBJ2-7; D tentatively fits TRBD1 or TRBD2 (5 bases each). Germline CDR1 is SEHNR and CDR2 is FQNEAQ (reference sequence). The CDR3 is made up of 16 amino acids. The DNA for the CDR3 is TGTGCCAGCAGCTTTCCCGTCGGACGCTTAGGGGAGACCCAGCACTTC. Translating it yields CASSFPVGRLGETQHF.

V is TRBV9 and J is TRBJ1-4; TRBD1 matches at 7 bases. V dropped 4 bases and J dropped 7; count of bases not matched to a gene: 13. The CDR3 extends over 16 amino acids. In germline, CDR1 is SGDLS, CDR2 YYNGEE. CDR3 region: CASSSPRDSETEKLFF. CDR3 in DNA: TGTGCCAGCAGCTCACCTCGGGACAGCGAGACTGAAAAACTGTTTTTT. The full variable domain, rest sourced from reference TRBV9 and TRBJ1-4, is DSGVTQTPKHLITATGQRVTLRCSPRSGDLSVYWYQQSLDQGLQFLIQYYNGEERAKGNILERFSAQQFPDLHSELNLSSLELGDSALYFCASSSPRDSETEKLFFGSGTQLSVL.

The chain carries TRBV7-2 and TRBJ2-3, with 12 bases aligning to TRBD2. In germline, CDR1 is SGHTA, CDR2 FQGNSA. After removal of 3 bases from V and 4 bases from J, the junction contained 8 bases not matched to a gene. The CDR3 has 17 amino acids. The CDR3 bases are TGTGCCAGCAGCTTGGGGACTAGCGGGTCGAATTCAGATACGCAGTATTTT. Encoded protein: CASSLGTSGSNSDTQYF.

V usage is TRBV20-1 and J usage is TRBJ2-3; D gene uncertain. The V end lost 3 bases, the J end lost 7 bases, and 14 bases lay between the germline ends. Per germline, CDR1 DFQATT and CDR2 SNEGSKA (reference sequence). CDR3 size: 13 residues. CDR3 DNA sequence: TGCAGTGCTAGTCGTCTGGGGTGGAATACGCAGTATTTT. Translation gives CSASRLGWNTQYF.

The rearrangement joins TRBV4-1 to TRBJ2-7, with 13 positions matching TRBD2. This CDR3 comprises 17 residues. Germline assignment: CDR1 MGHRA and CDR2 YSYEKL. V gave up 3 bases and J gave up 5 bases; unmatched junction bases: 10. The CDR3 DNA reads TGCGCCAGCAGCCAGGACCGGACTAGCGGGAGTTCCGACGAGCAGTACTTC. Translated: CASSQDRTSGSSDEQYF.

Details on this clonotype: This likely comes from a read error, as the CDR3 has no conserved phenylalanine or tryptophan at its end. The CDR3 DNA reads TGTGCCAGCAGTTTAAACAGGGGGAAATACCAGCCCCAGCATGTT. It translates to CASSLNRGKYQPQHV. The chain uses TRBV28 and TRBJ1-5; 8 nucleotides line up with TRBD1. Per germline, CDR1 MDHEN and CDR2 SYDVKM. There are 15 residues in the CDR3. V lost 2 bases to trimming and J lost 7 bases; unmatched junction nucleotides: 7.

This clonotype was observed a handful of times. V is TRBV20-1 and J is TRBJ2-4; a possible D gene is TRBD2 (6 bases). The DNA end is a closer match to TRBJ2-7, so the J assignment may be wrong. Germline CDR1 is DFQATT and CDR2 is SNEGSKA (reference sequence). This CDR3 region has 15 residues. CDR3 DNA sequence: TGCAGTGCTAGTCGTCCGCGGTCCGGGGGTCACGAGCAGTACTTC. Its protein product is CSASRPRSGGHEQYF.

This clonotype was counted between two and nine times. The chain links TRBV5-1 to TRBJ2-1; D perhaps matches TRBD2 (6 bases). Deletions cut 4 bases from V and 8 bases from J, with 10 bases between. In germline, CDR1 is SGHRS, CDR2 YFSETQ. This CDR3 comprises 12 residues. The CDR3: CASSHGTYEQFF. Here the CDR3 DNA reads TGCGCCAGCAGCCATGGGACTTATGAGCAGTTCTTC.

V and J are TRBV7-9 and TRBJ1-1, with 8 bases identical to TRBD1. V lost 5 bases and J lost 0; bases outside the gene matches: 8. CDR1 and CDR2 from the germline V gene are SEHNR and FQNEAQ (reference sequence). This CDR3 comprises 16 residues. The CDR3, as DNA: TGTGCCAGCAGCAATAGAGCGACAGGGGTGAACACTGAAGCTTTCTTT. Translation gives CASSNRATGVNTEAFF.

The chain employs TRBV11-2 and TRBJ2-1; D is uncertain. The length of the CDR3 is 13 residues. Germline V gene lookup returns CDR1 SGHAT and CDR2 FQNNGV. CDR3 DNA: TGTGCTACGAAGGACCCTCCGTACAATGAGCAGTTCTTC. Translating it yields CATKDPPYNEQFF.

The gene calls are TRBV10-3 and TRBJ2-1; 14 nucleotides match TRBD2. The CDR3 consists of 16 residues. V trimming: 6 bases; J trimming: 13 bases; junction bases outside the gene matches: 14. The germline CDR1 and CDR2 sequences are ENHRY and SYGVKD. The CDR3 nucleotides are TGTGCCATCAGCGGGACTAGCGGGAGTTCACCTACCGCACAGTTCTTC. Translated: CAISGTSGSSPTAQFF.

The chain carries TRBV7-2 and TRBJ2-4; the match to TRBD2 covers 13 bases. The J call may be wrong; the DNA end is better matched by TRBJ2-7. CDR3 length: 17 residues. Germline CDR1 SGHTA, CDR2 FQGNSA. The CDR3 loop is CASSNPQGLAGFYEQYF. For the CDR3, the DNA is TGTGCCAGCAGCAACCCACAGGGACTAGCGGGATTCTACGAGCAGTACTTC.